The clone carrying this T cell receptor (beta chain) has ten or more counts. The CDR3 runs 15 residues. The germline V gene encodes CDR1 SGHRS and CDR2 YFSETQ. With 4 bases clipped from V and 8 bases from J, the junction kept 8 bases outside the gene matches. These data come from a study of T-cell memory formation after mild COVID-19. Background on the study: The TCR clusters were mostly specific to one donor.

TCR alpha and TCR beta cDNA libraries carrying sample barcodes and UMIs were produced by 5'RACE using constant-segment primers. Via MiXCR, TCRdb re-called the 5' RACE reads, giving one row per CDR3 protein. The repertoire holds roughly 450,000 distinct CDR3 sequences, with roughly 18% as singletons. The chain joins TRBV5-1 to TRBJ2-1; TRBD1 matches 11 bases. The origin of this receptor is a man aged 18 to 30 who had mild COVID-19 (a few samples of this study predate the infection). Cell type and time point are not known. Specimen: PBMCs or a T cell subset sorted from them (not recorded which). The CDR3 DNA follows: TGCGCCAGCAGCCCCGGAGGACAGGGGGCCTATGAGCAGTTCTTC. It specifies CASSPGGQGAYEQFF.